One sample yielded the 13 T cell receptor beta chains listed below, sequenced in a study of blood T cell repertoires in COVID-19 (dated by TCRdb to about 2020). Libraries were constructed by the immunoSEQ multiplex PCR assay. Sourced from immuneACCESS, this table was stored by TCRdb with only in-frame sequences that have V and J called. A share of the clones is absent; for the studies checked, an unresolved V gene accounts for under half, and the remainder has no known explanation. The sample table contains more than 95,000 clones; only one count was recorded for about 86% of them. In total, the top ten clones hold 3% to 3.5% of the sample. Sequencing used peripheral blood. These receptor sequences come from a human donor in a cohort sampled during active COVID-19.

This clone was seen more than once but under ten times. In DNA, the CDR3 is TGTGCCAGCAGTACTCGGACAGCGACCACCTACGAGCAGTACTTC. Protein product: CASSTRTATTYEQYF. This rearrangement joins TRBV28 to TRBJ2-7; possible D gene TRBD1, 6 bases. The V gene's germline CDR1 is MDHEN and CDR2 SYDVKM. The ends were cut back, 5 bases at V and 2 bases at J, with 16 bases in the middle. The CDR3 loop spans 15 amino acids.

CDR3 in DNA: TGTGCCAGCAGCTTATCCGCCGGGACATATTATTGGAACACTGAAGCTTTCTTT. It encodes CASSLSAGTYYWNTEAFF. The genes are TRBV7-6 and TRBJ1-1, with D possibly matching TRBD1 (6 bases). From germline, CDR1 is SGHVS and CDR2 FNYEAQ. CDR3 length equals 18 residues. V was shortened by 2 bases and J by 1 base, with 20 bases between the two germline ends.

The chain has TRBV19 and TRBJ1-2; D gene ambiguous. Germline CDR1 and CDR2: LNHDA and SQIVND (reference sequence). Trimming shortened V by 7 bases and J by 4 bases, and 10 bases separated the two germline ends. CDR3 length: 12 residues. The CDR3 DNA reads TGTGCCAGTACTCCGGGGAGCTATGGCTACACCTTC. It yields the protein CASTPGSYGYTF.

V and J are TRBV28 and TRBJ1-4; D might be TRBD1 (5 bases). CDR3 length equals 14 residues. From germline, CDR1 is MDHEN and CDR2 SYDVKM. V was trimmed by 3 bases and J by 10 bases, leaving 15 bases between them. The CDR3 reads CASSLGHEGGKLFF. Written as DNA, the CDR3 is TGTGCCAGCAGTTTGGGGCATGAGGGAGGAAAACTGTTTTTT.

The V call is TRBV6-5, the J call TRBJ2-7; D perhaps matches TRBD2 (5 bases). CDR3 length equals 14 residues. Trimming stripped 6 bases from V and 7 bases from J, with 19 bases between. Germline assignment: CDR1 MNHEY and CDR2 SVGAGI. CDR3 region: CASSLTTGSGEQYF. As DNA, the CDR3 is TGTGCCAGCAGCCTTACGACGGGGTCGGGGGAGCAGTACTTC.

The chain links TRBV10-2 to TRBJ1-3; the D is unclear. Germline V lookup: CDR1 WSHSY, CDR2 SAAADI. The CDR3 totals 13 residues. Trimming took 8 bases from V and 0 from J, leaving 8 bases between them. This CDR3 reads CASLTNSGNTIYF. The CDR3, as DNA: TGCGCCAGCCTGACTAACTCTGGAAACACCATATATTTT.

CDR3 sequence reads: CASSPLRGLGDTQYF. Here the CDR3 DNA reads TGTGCCAGCTCACCACTGAGGGGGCTAGGGGATACGCAGTATTTT. This chain connects TRBV18 to TRBJ2-3; TRBD1 matches 7 bases. Germline lookup yields CDR1 KGHSH and CDR2 LQKENI. V shed 1 base and J 6 bases; nucleotides not matched to a gene: 7. The CDR3 has 15 amino acids.

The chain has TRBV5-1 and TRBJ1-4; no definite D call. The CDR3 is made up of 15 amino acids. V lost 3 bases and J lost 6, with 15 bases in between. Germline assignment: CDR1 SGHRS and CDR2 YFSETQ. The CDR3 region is CASSWERGGYEKLFF. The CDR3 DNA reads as TGCGCCAGCAGCTGGGAGCGGGGAGGTTATGAAAAACTGTTTTTT.

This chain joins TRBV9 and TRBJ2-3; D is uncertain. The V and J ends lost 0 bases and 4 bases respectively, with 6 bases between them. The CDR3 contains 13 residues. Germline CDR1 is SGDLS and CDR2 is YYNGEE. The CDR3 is CASSVVLADTQYF. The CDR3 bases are TGTGCCAGCAGCGTAGTTCTCGCAGATACGCAGTATTTT.

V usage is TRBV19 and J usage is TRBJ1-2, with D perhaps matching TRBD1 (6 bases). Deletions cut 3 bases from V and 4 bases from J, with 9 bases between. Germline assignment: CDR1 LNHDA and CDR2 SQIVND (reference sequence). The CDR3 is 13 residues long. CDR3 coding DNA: TGTGCCAGTAGTATTCAGACAGGCTATGGCTACACCTTC. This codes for CASSIQTGYGYTF.

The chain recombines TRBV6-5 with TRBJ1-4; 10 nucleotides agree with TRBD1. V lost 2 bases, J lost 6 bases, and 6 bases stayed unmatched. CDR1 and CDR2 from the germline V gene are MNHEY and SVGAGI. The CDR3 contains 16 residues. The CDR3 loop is CASSYDRDRGYEKLFF. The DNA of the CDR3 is TGTGCCAGCAGTTACGACCGGGACAGGGGATATGAAAAACTGTTTTTT.

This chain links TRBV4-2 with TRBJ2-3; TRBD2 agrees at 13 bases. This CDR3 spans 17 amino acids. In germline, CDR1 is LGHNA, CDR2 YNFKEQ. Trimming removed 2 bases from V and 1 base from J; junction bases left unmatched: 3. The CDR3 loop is CASSQKLAGGGTDTQYF. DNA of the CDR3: TGTGCCAGCAGCCAAAAACTAGCGGGAGGGGGCACAGATACGCAGTATTTT.

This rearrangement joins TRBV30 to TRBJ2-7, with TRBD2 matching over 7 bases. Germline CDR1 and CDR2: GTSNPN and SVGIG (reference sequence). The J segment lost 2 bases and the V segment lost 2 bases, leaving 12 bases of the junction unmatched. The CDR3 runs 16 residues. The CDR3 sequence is CAWSSGASGTPYEQYF. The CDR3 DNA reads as TGTGCCTGGAGTTCCGGGGCCAGCGGGACCCCCTACGAGCAGTACTTC.